The 10 T cell receptor beta chains below all came from one sample that was sequenced in a study of tumor-infiltrating lymphocytes in primary liver carcinoma. TCR beta cDNA was made from 400 to 500 ng total RNA with a constant-region primer. Researchers made the TCR beta libraries by running three nested multiplex PCR rounds with slightly modified ARM-PCR. A C-beta reverse primer and TRBV1-TRBV30 forward primers served in each of the first two PCR rounds, at approximately 10 cycles apiece. TCRdb independently ran MiXCR on the multiplex PCR reads; one entry per CDR3 protein. Of 30,000 to 40,000 distinct CDR3 sequences listed, approximately 73% are singletons. The study co-extracted DNA and RNA from about 19-30 mg of unsorted bulk tissue. Sequencing input: liver tumor tissue from sampling region 4. As for subset: tumor region T4, right-lateral pole. Receptors originate from a man aged 35 to 55 with primary liver carcinoma and hepatitis B virus infection.

With regard to this clonotype: Here the CDR3 omits its conserved ending phenylalanine or tryptophan, so a read error is the likely source. The chain combines TRBV6-2 or TRBV6-3 with TRBJ2-7; TRBD2 matches 7 bases. The trim removed 0 bases at V and 2 bases at J, leaving 19 bases unmatched. Germline-derived CDR1 and CDR2 are MNHEY and SVGEGT. This CDR3 is built from 20 residues. CDR3 coding DNA: TGTGCCAGCAGTTACTCGAGAGTAGGCGGGAGCCCCGGAGGTCCCTACGAGCAGTACCTC. Its protein product is CASSYSRVGGSPGGPYEQYL.

This clonotype was detected many times. Being one base from a much bigger clone, this may be a read error. The chain uses TRBV7-9 and TRBJ2-5; D is perhaps TRBD2 (6 bases). In germline, CDR1 is SEHNR, CDR2 FQNEAQ (reference sequence). The CDR3 is 14 amino acids. This CDR3 is CASGLIGTSEAQYF. DNA of the CDR3: TGTGCCAGCGGCTTAATAGGGACTTCCGAGGCCCAGTACTTC.

Points on this clonotype: Relative to the germline gene, one junction end is altered; a read error may explain this. The rearrangement uses TRBV4-2 and TRBJ2-1; 9 bases match TRBD1. There are 16 residues in the CDR3. Germline V gives CDR1 LGHNA, CDR2 YNFKEQ. CDR3 sequence reads: CVSSHAGGQGNYEQFF. For the CDR3, the DNA is TGTGTCAGCAGCCACGCCGGTGGACAGGGGAACTATGAGCAGTTCTTC.

The rearrangement links TRBV11-2 to TRBJ2-2, with TRBD1 matching over 7 bases. The CDR3 covers 15 residues. V gave up 8 bases and J gave up 5 bases; unmatched junction bases: 11. Germline CDR1 SGHAT, CDR2 FQNNGV. The CDR3, as DNA: TGTGCCAGCGACCCTACCAGGGGGACAACCGGGGAGCTGTTTTTT. Translated, it gives CASDPTRGTTGELFF.

In regard to this clonotype: The junction departs from germline at one end; a sequencing error may be responsible. The genes are TRBV6-6 and TRBJ2-5; 8 nucleotides line up with TRBD2. Germline V gene sequence: CDR1 MNHNY, CDR2 SVGAGI (reference sequence). CDR3 size: 20 residues. CDR3 amino acids: CGSSQWGLLSSGRAVETQYF. CDR3 in DNA: TGCGGCAGCAGCCAATGGGGTTTACTGTCTAGCGGGCGGGCCGTAGAGACCCAGTACTTC.

This clonotype has a single count. Relative to the germline gene, one junction end is altered; a read error may explain this. The gene calls are TRBV11-2 and TRBJ2-3, with a weak D call TRBD2 (6 bases). The CDR3 runs to 17 residues. In germline, CDR1 is SGHAT, CDR2 FQNNGV. The CDR3 coding sequence is TGTGCCAGCACCATCCTGAGGCTAAAGGAGGGCACAGATACGCAGTACTTT. It specifies CASTILRLKEGTDTQYF.

A note on this clonotype: A junction end diverges from the germline sequence, so it may reflect a read error. The rearrangement links TRBV12-3 or TRBV12-4 to TRBJ1-5; D is undetermined. CDR3 size: 15 residues. The CDR3 DNA follows: TGTGCCAGCAGTTTGTTGGTCAATAGCAGTCAGCCCCATCATTTT. Its translation: CASSLLVNSSQPHHF.

This clonotype occurred once. This chain uses TRBV7-9 with TRBJ2-1; 9 nucleotides agree with TRBD2. Germline CDR1 SEHNR, CDR2 FQNEAQ (reference sequence). CDR3 length equals 15 residues. CDR3: CTSSFGGGGSAEQFF. CDR3 in DNA: TGTACTAGCAGCTTCGGCGGGGGGGGGTCAGCTGAGCAGTTCTTC.

Comment on this clonotype: One junction end does not reproduce the germline sequence, and a read error may be involved. The V gene is TRBV11-2, the J gene TRBJ1-6; 7 nucleotides align to TRBD1. The CDR3 consists of 16 residues. CDR1 and CDR2 (germline): SGHAT, FQNNGV. The CDR3 loop reads CASSLGDSGYNSLLHF. The CDR3 DNA sequence: TGTGCCAGCAGCTTAGGGGACAGCGGCTATAATTCACTCCTCCACTTT.

For this clonotype: Lacking the conserved final phenylalanine or tryptophan, this CDR3 likely reflects a read error. The chain joins TRBV11-2 to TRBJ2-1, with D uncertain. Trimming shortened V by 8 bases and J by 12 bases, and 20 bases separated the two germline ends. Per the germline V gene, CDR1 is SGHAT and CDR2 is FQNNGV. The CDR3 is made up of 13 amino acids. CDR3 nucleotide sequence: TGTGCCAGCGGCCTGAAGATTGAGGCCTCGCAGTTCTTA. Amino acid sequence: CASGLKIEASQFL.